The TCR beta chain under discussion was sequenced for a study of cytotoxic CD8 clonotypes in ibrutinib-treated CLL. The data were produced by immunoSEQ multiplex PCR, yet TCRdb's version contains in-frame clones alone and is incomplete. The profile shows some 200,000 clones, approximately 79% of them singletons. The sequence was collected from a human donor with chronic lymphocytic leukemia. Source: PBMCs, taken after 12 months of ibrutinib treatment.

This CDR3 reads CASSSRGVGQPQHF. CDR3 bases: TGTGCCAGCAGCTCAAGGGGGGTCGGTCAGCCCCAGCATTTT. The chain links TRBV6-6 to TRBJ1-5; D may be TRBD1 (6 bases). The V end was cut by 6 bases, the J end by 6 bases, with 15 bases between. Germline V gives CDR1 MNHNY, CDR2 SVGAGI (reference sequence). The CDR3 extends over 14 amino acids.